This TCR beta chain was recovered during a study of T cell repertoires in cytomegalovirus infection. Study details: Public TCR beta signatures indicated both CMV infection and matching HLA type. General study results and limits: HLA-C-restricted CMV-specific TCR beta clonotypes were dominant in the ex vivo response.

Via MiXCR, TCRdb re-called the reads, giving one row per CDR3 protein. This sample has around 300,000 distinct CDR3 sequences, with over 7.5% found just once. As to this clonotype: Antigen: not known.

This CDR3 is 13 amino acids long. The V gene's germline CDR1 is MDHEN and CDR2 SYDVKM. The V gene lost 4 bases and the J gene lost 3 bases, with 9 bases spanning the gap. The sequencing input was PBMCs. This clonotype was sampled from a human donor in good health (CMV status not recorded). Some clones in this sample may be carry-over from other donors' samples. The chain combines TRBV28 with TRBJ2-5; maybe TRBD1 (6 bases). DNA of the CDR3: TGTGCCAGCAGTTCTGGACAGAAAGAGACCCAGTACTTC. Its protein product is CASSSGQKETQYF.